The 21 T cell receptor beta chains in this list originate from one sample, sequenced in a study of blood T cell repertoires in COVID-19 (dated by TCRdb to the early 2020s). The method behind the library was the immunoSEQ multiplex PCR assay. TCRdb provides this immuneACCESS table in a form limited to in-frame rearrangements. Some clones are lacking; in checked studies, under half of them reflect an unresolved V gene, and why the rest are absent is not known. The sample table lists around 450,000 clones, about 85% of them with a count of one. In total, the top ten clones hold about 0.75% of the sample. The sample consisted of PBMCs or T cells enriched from blood (not recorded which). These receptors originate from a woman aged 18-29 years who had recovered from COVID-19.

This clone was counted a single time. DNA of the CDR3: TGTGCCAGCAGCTTAGTTCTAGGACAGGGCTACGGCTATGGCTACACCTTC. Protein product: CASSLVLGQGYGYGYTF. The chain uses TRBV7-8 and TRBJ1-2; 8 positions agree with TRBD1. CDR3 size: 17 residues. Trimming at V came to 1 base and at J to 4 bases, leaving 11 bases not matched to a gene. Germline lookup yields CDR1 SGHVS and CDR2 FQNEAQ. Full variable domain (remainder filled in from reference TRBV7-8 and TRBJ1-2): GAGVSQSPRYKVAKRGQDVALRCDPISGHVSLFWYQQALGQGPEFLTYFQNEAQLDKSGLPSDRFFAERPEGSVSTLKIQRTQQEDSAVYLCASSLVLGQGYGYGYTFGSGTRLTVV.

V and J are TRBV19 and TRBJ1-5; D gene unclear. With 7 bases removed from V and 6 bases from J, the gap between germline ends came to 13 bases. The CDR3 is 13 residues long. Germline V lookup: CDR1 LNHDA, CDR2 SQIVND (reference sequence). The DNA for the CDR3 is TGTGCCAGTACCGGAGTGGCTATTCAGCCCCAGCATTTT. Translating gives CASTGVAIQPQHF.

This sequence joins TRBV10-1 and TRBJ1-3; 9 bases line up with TRBD1. The ends lost 3 bases at V and 7 bases at J; junction bases unmatched: 7. The V gene's germline CDR1 is WNHNN and CDR2 SYGVQD (reference sequence). The CDR3 contains 15 residues. CDR3 DNA sequence: TGCGCCAGCAGTGAAGGGACAGGGTCCGGGAACACCATATATTTT. As protein: CASSEGTGSGNTIYF.

This clone was counted a single time. This chain's CDR3 is CASSSGLAGGNTQYF. The CDR3 DNA is TGTGCCAGCAGTTCAGGACTAGCGGGGGGAAATACGCAGTATTTT. The chain uses TRBV2 and TRBJ2-3; 14 nucleotides match TRBD2. The CDR3 loop spans 15 amino acids. From germline, CDR1 is SNHLY and CDR2 FYNNEI. Trimming took 5 bases from V and 7 from J; bases not matched to a gene: 5.

The chain uses TRBV10-2 and TRBJ1-1; D ambiguous. V lost 6 bases and J lost 1, with 9 bases in between. CDR3 length equals 13 residues. Germline CDR1 is WSHSY and CDR2 is SAAADI. CDR3 DNA sequence: TGCGCCAGCAGGGCTGACTGGAACACTGAAGCTTTCTTT. This encodes CASRADWNTEAFF.

This rearrangement joins TRBV19 to TRBJ1-6; maybe TRBD1 (6 bases). The CDR3 spans 15 residues. V shed 9 bases and J shed 8 bases, with 20 bases lying between them. Germline assignment: CDR1 LNHDA and CDR2 SQIVND (reference sequence). Here the CDR3 DNA reads TGTGCCAGCCGGTTGGTGGGGGCGTTTGATTCACCCCTCCACTTT. Translated: CASRLVGAFDSPLHF.

J is TRBJ2-1 and V is TRBV21-1; the DNA was not used to check the table's D call, TRBD1. TRBV21-1 is a pseudogene segment. This CDR3 is 16 amino acids long. The CDR3 coding sequence is TGTGCCAGCAGCAAAGAAAACAGGTCAGTTTCCAATGAGCAGTTCTTC. Protein product: CASSKENRSVSNEQFF.

The chain recombines TRBV29-1 with TRBJ2-3, with D unclear. The germline V gene has CDR1 SQVTM and CDR2 ANQGSEA. The CDR3 is made up of 12 amino acids. V lost 0 bases and J lost 5, with 6 bases in between. This chain's CDR3 is CSVEDLRDTQYF. The DNA of the CDR3 is TGCAGCGTTGAAGATCTTCGAGATACGCAGTATTTT.

V usage is TRBV28 and J usage is TRBJ2-5; TRBD2 matches 11 bases. There are 18 residues in the CDR3. Trimming took 5 bases from V and 4 from J; bases not matched to a gene: 15. Looked up from germline, CDR1 is MDHEN and CDR2 is SYDVKM. Here the CDR3 reads CASSPPPSGGPRRETQYF. The CDR3 DNA sequence: TGTGCCAGCAGTCCCCCCCCTAGCGGGGGGCCCCGCCGAGAGACCCAGTACTTC.

The chain employs TRBV10-3 and TRBJ2-1, with D maybe TRBD1 (5 bases). CDR3 length: 17 amino acids. Germline CDR1 ENHRY, CDR2 SYGVKD. V was pared by 3 bases and J by 2 bases, with 17 bases between. DNA of the CDR3: TGTGCCATCAGTGAAAGGGTTGTCCTCAGGGCCTACAATGAGCAGTTCTTC. Encoded protein: CAISERVVLRAYNEQFF.

In the case of this clone: At one boundary the junction diverges from the germline segment, which might be a read error. The chain combines TRBV5-1 with TRBJ2-7; possibly TRBD2 for D (6 bases). The CDR3 runs 15 residues. Germline CDR1 reads SGHRS; CDR2 reads YFSETQ. Here the CDR3 DNA reads TGCGCCAGCAGCCCTAATAGCGGCACCTCCGACGAGCAGTACTTC. Amino acids: CASSPNSGTSDEQYF.

The chain combines TRBV20-1 with TRBJ1-5; 9 bases map to TRBD1. Germline V gene sequence: CDR1 DFQATT, CDR2 SNEGSKA (reference sequence). The CDR3 is 14 amino acids. With V trimmed by 3 bases and J by 9 bases, 9 bases remained unmatched. The CDR3 DNA reads as TGCAGTGCTAGTGGGGCGGGACAGGGACGGCCCCAGCATTTT. Protein product: CSASGAGQGRPQHF.

This chain links TRBV25-1 with TRBJ2-7, with 13 bases fitting TRBD2. Germline V gene data show CDR1 as MGHDK and CDR2 as SYGVNS. CDR3 length: 17 residues. Germline trimming cut 5 bases from V and 0 bases from J; bases unmatched to any gene: 7. The CDR3 nucleotides read TGTGCCAGCAGTCCGACTAGCGGGGGGTACTACTCCTACGAGCAGTACTTC. Protein product: CASSPTSGGYYSYEQYF.

There are a few counts of this clone. The chain carries TRBV27 and TRBJ1-2; TRBD1 aligns across 7 bases. Losses at the gene ends were 4 bases for V and 4 bases for J; bases not matched to a gene: 3. This CDR3 contains 13 residues. Germline V lookup: CDR1 MNHEY, CDR2 SMNVEV (reference sequence). The CDR3 DNA reads as TGTGCCAGCAGTTCGACAGGGACCTATGGCTACACCTTC. The encoded protein is CASSSTGTYGYTF.

The rearrangement links TRBV7-2 to TRBJ2-1; D remains unclear. CDR3 length: 13 amino acids. Germline V lookup: CDR1 SGHTA, CDR2 FQGNSA. Trimming cost V 2 bases and J 10 bases, with 12 bases left between them. CDR3 loop: CASSLLVVEEQFF. CDR3 sequence (DNA): TGTGCCAGCAGCTTATTGGTCGTAGAAGAGCAGTTCTTC. Full variable domain (remainder filled in from reference TRBV7-2 and TRBJ2-1): GAGVSQSPSNKVTEKGKDVELRCDPISGHTALYWYRQSLGQGLEFLIYFQGNSAPDKSGLPSDRFSAERTGGSVSTLTIQRTQQEDSAVYLCASSLLVVEEQFFGPGTRLTVL.

The chain links TRBV7-2 to TRBJ1-4; D unclear. Trimming shortened V by 2 bases and J by 3 bases, and 10 bases separated the two germline ends. Germline V lookup: CDR1 SGHTA, CDR2 FQGNSA. The CDR3 sequence is 15 residues long. Here the CDR3 reads CASSLFGASNEKLFF. The CDR3 bases are TGTGCCAGCAGCTTATTCGGAGCCTCTAATGAAAAACTGTTTTTT.

The CDR3 DNA reads TGCGCCAGCAGCTACCCAGGACAGGGGGCGCATCAGTCGTCTGGGGCCAACGTCCTGACTTTC. This sequence encodes CASSYPGQGAHQSSGANVLTF. The chain joins TRBV4-1 to TRBJ2-6; 11 bases fit TRBD1. Germline assignment: CDR1 MGHRA and CDR2 YSYEKL. The CDR3 is made up of 21 amino acids. Unmatched junction bases numbered 16, after V lost 5 bases and J lost 1 base.

This clone is a singleton in its sample. This sequence joins TRBV5-1 and TRBJ1-4; 7 bases are a match to TRBD1. J lost 5 bases, V lost 6 bases, and 7 bases had no gene match. Germline-derived CDR1 and CDR2 are SGHRS and YFSETQ. The CDR3 length is 14 residues. DNA of the CDR3: TGCGCCAGCACCTCGGACAGGTCAAATGAAAAACTGTTTTTT. Protein product: CASTSDRSNEKLFF.

V usage is TRBV5-1 and J usage is TRBJ2-1, with D tentatively TRBD2 (5 bases). The CDR3 runs 14 residues. The germline CDR1 and CDR2 sequences are SGHRS and YFSETQ. Trimming took off 1 base at V and 6 bases at J, with 11 bases between the two ends. The CDR3 nucleotides read TGCGCCAGCAGCTTGTCACTAGTGGGCAATGAGCAGTTCTTC. Protein: CASSLSLVGNEQFF.

This clone was found a few times. V is TRBV9 and J is TRBJ2-5; 7 nucleotides align to TRBD2. Germline loops: CDR1 SGDLS, CDR2 YYNGEE. Losses at the gene ends were 4 bases for V and 1 base for J; bases not matched to a gene: 16. This CDR3 has 18 residues. CDR3 coding DNA: TGTGCCAGCAGCTACCAACCTGTAGCGGGCGGAGGCCAAGAGACCCAGTACTTC. As protein: CASSYQPVAGGGQETQYF.

The J gene is TRBJ1-5, the V gene TRBV6-1; D is perhaps TRBD1 (6 bases). Between the trimmed V and J ends, which lost 4 bases and 4 bases, there was a span of 20 bases. The CDR3 totals 17 residues. Germline CDR1 reads MNHNS; CDR2 reads SASEGT. Here the CDR3 reads CASSAIPQGLDNQPQHF. The CDR3 coding sequence is TGTGCCAGCAGTGCCATACCTCAGGGGTTAGATAATCAGCCCCAGCATTTT.